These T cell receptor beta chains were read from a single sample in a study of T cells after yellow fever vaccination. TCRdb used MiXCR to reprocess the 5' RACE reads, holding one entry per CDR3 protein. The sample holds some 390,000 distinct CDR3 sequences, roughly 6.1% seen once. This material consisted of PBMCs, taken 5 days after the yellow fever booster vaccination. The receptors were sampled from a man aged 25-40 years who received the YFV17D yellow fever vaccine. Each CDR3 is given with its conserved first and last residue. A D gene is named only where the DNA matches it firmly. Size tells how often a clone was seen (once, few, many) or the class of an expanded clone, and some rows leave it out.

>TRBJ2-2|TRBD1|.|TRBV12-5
CASGWNDKGQVNTGELFF
TGTGCTAGTGGTTGGAACGATAAAGGACAGGTGAACACCGGGGAGCTGTTTTTT
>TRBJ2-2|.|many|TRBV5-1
CASSPSGWATGELFF
TGCGCCAGCAGCCCGTCGGGGTGGGCCACCGGGGAGCTGTTTTTT
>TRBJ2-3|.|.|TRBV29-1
CSVATIEKDTQYF
TGCAGCGTTGCTACGATCGAGAAAGATACGCAGTATTTT
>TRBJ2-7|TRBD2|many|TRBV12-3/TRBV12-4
CASSTRYPSGTLLPSYEQYF
TGTGCCAGCAGTACCCGGTATCCTAGCGGGACGCTCCTTCCTTCTTACGAGCAGTACTTC
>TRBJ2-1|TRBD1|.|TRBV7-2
CASSQTGGGMYEQFF
TGTGCCAGCAGCCAGACAGGGGGGGGGATGTATGAGCAGTTCTTC
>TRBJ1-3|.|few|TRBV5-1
CASSLDPGPTWTGNTIYF
TGCGCCAGCAGCTTGGATCCGGGACCGACCTGGACAGGAAACACCATATATTTT
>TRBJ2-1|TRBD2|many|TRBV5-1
CASSPGLAGGNEQFF
TGCGCCAGCAGCCCGGGACTAGCGGGAGGCAATGAGCAGTTCTTC
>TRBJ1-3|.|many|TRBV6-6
CASSYSGGDTIYF
TGTGCCAGCAGTTACTCGGGGGGGGACACCATATATTTT
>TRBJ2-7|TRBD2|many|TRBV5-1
CASSLGGASGSRGPPYEQYF
TGCGCCAGCAGCTTGGGTGGGGCTAGCGGGAGCCGAGGGCCGCCCTACGAGCAGTACTTC
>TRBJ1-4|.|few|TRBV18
CASSPRLNEKLFF
TGTGCCAGCTCACCCCGGCTCAACGAAAAACTGTTTTTT
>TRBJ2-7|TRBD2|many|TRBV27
CASSSLAGVGYEQYF
TGTGCCAGCAGTTCGTTAGCGGGAGTGGGCTACGAGCAGTACTTC
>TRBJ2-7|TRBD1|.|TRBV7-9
CASSLARDRSSYEQYF
TGTGCCAGCAGCTTAGCCCGGGACAGATCCTCCTACGAGCAGTACTTC
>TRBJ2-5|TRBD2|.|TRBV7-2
CASSLRLAGGYQETQYF
TGTGCCAGCAGCCTTCGACTAGCGGGAGGGTACCAAGAGACCCAGTACTTC
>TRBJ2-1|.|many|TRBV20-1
CSASPAGRSINEQFF
TGCAGTGCTTCCCCGGCGGGTAGGAGTATCAATGAGCAGTTCTTC
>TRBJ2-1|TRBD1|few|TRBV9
CASSFFGTVGYNEQFF
TGTGCCAGCAGCTTTTTTGGGACAGTGGGGTACAATGAGCAGTTCTTC
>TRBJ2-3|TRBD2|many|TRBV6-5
CASRLLAGGPIDTQYF
TGTGCCAGCAGATTACTAGCGGGAGGGCCCATAGATACGCAGTATTTT
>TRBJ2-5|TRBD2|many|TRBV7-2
CASSLPGLGGQETQYF
TGTGCCAGCAGCTTACCAGGCCTCGGGGGGCAAGAGACCCAGTACTTC
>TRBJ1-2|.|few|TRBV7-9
CASSPPGAANNYGYTF
TGTGCCAGCAGCCCCCCCGGGGCAGCGAATAACTATGGCTACACCTTC
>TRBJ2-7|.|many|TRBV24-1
CATSDSLYPPRERYEQYF
TGTGCCACCAGTGATTCCCTCTACCCTCCCCGAGAGCGCTACGAGCAGTACTTC
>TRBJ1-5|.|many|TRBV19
CASSILGDSNQPQHF
TGTGCCAGTAGTATCCTCGGGGATAGCAATCAGCCCCAGCATTTT